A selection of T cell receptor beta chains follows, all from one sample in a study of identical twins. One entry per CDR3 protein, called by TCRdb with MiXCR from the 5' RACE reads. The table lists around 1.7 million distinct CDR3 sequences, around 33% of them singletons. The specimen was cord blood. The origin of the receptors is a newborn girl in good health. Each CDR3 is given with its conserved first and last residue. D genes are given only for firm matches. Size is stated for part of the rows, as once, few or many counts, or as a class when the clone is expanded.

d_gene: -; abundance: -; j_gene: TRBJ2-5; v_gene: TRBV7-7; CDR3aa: CASSSLPSTQETQYF; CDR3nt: TGTGCCAGCAGCTCTCTTCCCTCCACTCAAGAGACCCAGTACTTC
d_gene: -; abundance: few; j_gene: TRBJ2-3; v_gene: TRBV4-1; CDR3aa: CASSQEGRFSDTQYF; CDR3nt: TGCGCCAGCAGCCAAGAGGGTCGGTTCAGTGATACGCAGTATTTT
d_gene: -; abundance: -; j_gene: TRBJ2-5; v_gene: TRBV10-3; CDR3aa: CAISEQGGVQETQYF; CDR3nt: TGTGCCATCAGTGAGCAAGGTGGCGTCCAAGAGACCCAGTACTTC
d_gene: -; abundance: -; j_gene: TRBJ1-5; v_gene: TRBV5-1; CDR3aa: CASSSNLNQPQHF; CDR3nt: TGCGCCAGCAGCTCAAACCTTAATCAGCCCCAGCATTTT
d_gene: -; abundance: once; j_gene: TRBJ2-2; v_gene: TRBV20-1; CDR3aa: CSARSWTVNTGELFF; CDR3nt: TGCAGTGCTAGATCCTGGACGGTGAACACCGGGGAGCTGTTTTTT
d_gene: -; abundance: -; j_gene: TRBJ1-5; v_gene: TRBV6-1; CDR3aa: CASSQILEGRSNQPQHF; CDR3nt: TGTGCCAGCAGTCAAATTCTAGAAGGTCGAAGCAATCAGCCCCAGCATTTT
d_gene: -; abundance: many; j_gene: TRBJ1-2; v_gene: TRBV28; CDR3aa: CASSFLGKVHGYTF; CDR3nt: TGTGCCAGCAGTTTTTTGGGAAAAGTTCATGGCTACACCTTC
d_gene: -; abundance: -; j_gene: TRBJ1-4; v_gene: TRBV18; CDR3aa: CASSQGIGNEKLFF; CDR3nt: TGTGCCAGCTCACAGGGAATTGGCAATGAAAAACTGTTTTTT
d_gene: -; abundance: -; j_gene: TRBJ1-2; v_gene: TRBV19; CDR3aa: CASRTQGGHYGYTF; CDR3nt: TGTGCCAGTAGGACACAGGGAGGGCACTATGGCTACACCTTC
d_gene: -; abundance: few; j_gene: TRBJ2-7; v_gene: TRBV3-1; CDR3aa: CASSQGGPTYEQYF; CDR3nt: TGTGCCAGCAGCCAAGGAGGCCCCACCTACGAGCAGTACTTC
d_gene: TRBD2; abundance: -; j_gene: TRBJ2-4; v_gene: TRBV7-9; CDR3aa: CASSDLTGGPSSYNEQYF; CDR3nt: TGTGCCAGCTCAGACCTGACGGGGGGGCCTAGCTCCTACAATGAGCAGTACTTC
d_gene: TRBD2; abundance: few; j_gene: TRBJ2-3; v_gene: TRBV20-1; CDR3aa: CSASQRGGTDTQYF; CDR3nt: TGCAGTGCTAGTCAGCGGGGAGGCACAGATACGCAGTATTTT
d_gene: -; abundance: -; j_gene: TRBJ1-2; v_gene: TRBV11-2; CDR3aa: CASSSGTFNGYTF; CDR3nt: TGTGCCAGCAGCTCCGGGACTTTTAATGGCTACACCTTC
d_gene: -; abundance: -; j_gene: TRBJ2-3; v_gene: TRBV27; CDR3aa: CASSLEATPVDTQYF; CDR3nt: TGTGCCAGCAGTTTAGAGGCCACCCCCGTGGATACGCAGTATTTT
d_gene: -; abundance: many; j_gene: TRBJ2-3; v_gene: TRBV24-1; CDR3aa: CATGDNTDTQYF; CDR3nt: TGTGCCACCGGGGACAACACAGATACGCAGTATTTT
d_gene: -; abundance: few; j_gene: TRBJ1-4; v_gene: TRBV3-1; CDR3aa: CASSLSGVEKLFF; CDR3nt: TGTGCCAGCAGCTTATCAGGGGTCGAAAAACTGTTTTTT
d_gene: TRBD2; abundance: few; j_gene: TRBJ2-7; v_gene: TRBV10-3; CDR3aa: CAIRREVDNEQYF; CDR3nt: TGTGCCATCAGGCGGGAGGTAGACAATGAGCAGTACTTC
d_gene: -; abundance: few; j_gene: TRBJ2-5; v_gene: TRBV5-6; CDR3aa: CASSLVSLWEETQYF; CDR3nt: TGTGCCAGCAGCTTGGTTTCGCTGTGGGAGGAGACCCAGTACTTC
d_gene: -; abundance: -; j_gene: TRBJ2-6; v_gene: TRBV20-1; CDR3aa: CSATQEAGSPPGANVLTF; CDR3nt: TGCAGTGCTACCCAAGAAGCGGGTTCCCCCCCTGGGGCCAACGTCCTGACTTTC
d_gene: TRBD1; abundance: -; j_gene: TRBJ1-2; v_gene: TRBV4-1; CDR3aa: CASSQALTGDYGYTF; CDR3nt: TGCGCCAGCAGCCAGGCCTTGACAGGGGACTATGGCTACACCTTC
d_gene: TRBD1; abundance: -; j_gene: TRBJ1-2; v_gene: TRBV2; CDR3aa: CASSETGRNYGYTF; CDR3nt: TGTGCCAGCAGCGAGACAGGGAGGAACTATGGCTACACCTTC
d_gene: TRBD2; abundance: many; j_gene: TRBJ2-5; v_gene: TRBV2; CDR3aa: CASMRLAAYQETQYF; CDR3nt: TGTGCCAGCATGCGGCTAGCGGCCTACCAAGAGACCCAGTACTTC
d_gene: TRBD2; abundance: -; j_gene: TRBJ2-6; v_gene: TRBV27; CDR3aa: CASSSLAAGANVLTF; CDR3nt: TGTGCCAGCAGTTCTCTAGCGGCTGGGGCCAACGTCCTGACTTTC
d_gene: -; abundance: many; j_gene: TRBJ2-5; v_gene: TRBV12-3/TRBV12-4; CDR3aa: CASSFAQTQYF; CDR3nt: TGTGCCAGCAGTTTTGCGCAGACCCAGTACTTC
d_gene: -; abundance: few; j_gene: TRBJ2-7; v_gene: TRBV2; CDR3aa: CASSPLGGRNEQYF; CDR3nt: TGTGCCAGCAGTCCCTTGGGGGGTCGGAATGAGCAGTACTTC
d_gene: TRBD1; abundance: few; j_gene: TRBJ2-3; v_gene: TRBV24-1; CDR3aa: CATSDDGTGFTDTQYF; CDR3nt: TGTGCCACCAGTGATGATGGGACAGGGTTCACAGATACGCAGTATTTT
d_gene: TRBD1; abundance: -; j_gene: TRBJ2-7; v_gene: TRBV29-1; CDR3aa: CSVEARDRGIYEQYF; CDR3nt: TGCAGCGTTGAAGCTCGGGACAGGGGCATCTACGAGCAGTACTTC
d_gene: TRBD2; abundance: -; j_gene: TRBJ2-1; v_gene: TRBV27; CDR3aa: CASSLSQRGNEQFF; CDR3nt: TGTGCCAGCAGTTTATCCCAGCGGGGCAATGAGCAGTTCTTC
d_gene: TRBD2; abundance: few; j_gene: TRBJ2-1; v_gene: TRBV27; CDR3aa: CASSLAPGLAGGQGSQEQFF; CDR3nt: TGTGCCAGCAGTTTAGCCCCGGGGCTAGCGGGGGGGCAGGGATCTCAAGAGCAGTTCTTC
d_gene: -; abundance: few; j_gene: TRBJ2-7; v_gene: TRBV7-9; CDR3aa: CASSPGTTPFYEQYF; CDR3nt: TGTGCCAGCAGCCCCGGGACCACGCCCTTCTACGAGCAGTACTTC
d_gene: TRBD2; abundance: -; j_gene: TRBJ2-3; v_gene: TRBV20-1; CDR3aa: CSARTGGRGDTQYF; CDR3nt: TGCAGTGCTAGGACGGGGGGTCGGGGAGATACGCAGTATTTT
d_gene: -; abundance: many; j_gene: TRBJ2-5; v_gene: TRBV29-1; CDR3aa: CSVAARLETQYF; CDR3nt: TGCAGCGTTGCAGCTCGCCTGGAGACCCAGTACTTC
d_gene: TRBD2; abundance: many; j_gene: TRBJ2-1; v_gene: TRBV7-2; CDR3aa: CASSPRTSGGYNEQFF; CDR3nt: TGTGCCAGCAGCCCAAGGACTAGCGGGGGTTACAATGAGCAGTTCTTC
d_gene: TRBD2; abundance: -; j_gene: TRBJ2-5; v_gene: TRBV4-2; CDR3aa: CASSPSGRARDEQYF; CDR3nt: TGTGCCAGCAGCCCTAGCGGGAGGGCCAGGGATGAGCAGTACTTC
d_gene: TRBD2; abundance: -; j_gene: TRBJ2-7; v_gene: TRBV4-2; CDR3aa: CASSQELAANNEQYF; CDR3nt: TGTGCCAGCAGCCAAGAACTAGCGGCGAACAATGAGCAGTACTTC
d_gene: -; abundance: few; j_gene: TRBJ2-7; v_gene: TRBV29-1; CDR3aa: CSGRLRSPPYEQYF; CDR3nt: TGCAGCGGCCGGCTACGATCCCCCCCCTACGAGCAGTACTTC
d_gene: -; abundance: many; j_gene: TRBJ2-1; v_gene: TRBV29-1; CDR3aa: CSVHSLSYKGEQFF; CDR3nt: TGCAGCGTCCATTCCCTATCTTACAAGGGTGAGCAGTTCTTC
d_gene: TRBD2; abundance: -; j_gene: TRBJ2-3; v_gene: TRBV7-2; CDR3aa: CASSARLGSGSGTSDTQYF; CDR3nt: TGTGCCAGTAGCGCGAGACTGGGCAGTGGTAGCGGGACATCAGATACGCAGTATTTT
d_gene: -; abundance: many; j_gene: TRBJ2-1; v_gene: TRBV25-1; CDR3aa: CASSELGGSSYNEQFF; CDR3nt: TGTGCCAGCAGTGAGTTAGGGGGGAGCTCCTACAATGAGCAGTTCTTC
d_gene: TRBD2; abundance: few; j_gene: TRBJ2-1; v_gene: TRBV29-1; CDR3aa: CSVAPSGSYNEQFF; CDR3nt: TGCAGCGTCGCCCCTAGCGGGAGCTACAATGAGCAGTTCTTC
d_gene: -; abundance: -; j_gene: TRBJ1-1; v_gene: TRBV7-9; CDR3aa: CASSLVATEAFF; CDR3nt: TGCGCCAGCAGCTTGGTTGCCACTGAAGCTTTCTTT
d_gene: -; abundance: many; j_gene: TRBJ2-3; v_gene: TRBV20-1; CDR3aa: CSARGKFTDTQYF; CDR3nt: TGCAGTGCCCGGGGGAAGTTCACAGATACGCAGTATTTT
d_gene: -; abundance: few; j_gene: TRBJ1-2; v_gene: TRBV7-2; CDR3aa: CASSLEVQEGYGYTF; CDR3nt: TGTGCCAGCAGCTTAGAGGTCCAGGAGGGCTATGGCTACACCTTC
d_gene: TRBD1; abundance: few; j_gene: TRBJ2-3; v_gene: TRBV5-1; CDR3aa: CASSLDPGGSGGDTQYF; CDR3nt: TGCGCCAGCAGCTTGGATCCAGGGGGCTCAGGCGGTGATACGCAGTATTTT
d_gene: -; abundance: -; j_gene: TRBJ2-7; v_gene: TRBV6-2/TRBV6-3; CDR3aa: CASSYPDEQYF; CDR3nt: TGTGCCAGCAGTTACCCTGACGAGCAGTACTTC